This entry features one TCR beta chain sequence. Antigen: not known. TCRdb derives one entry per CDR3 protein from the 5' RACE reads, leaving out DNA. Here the sample table reports roughly 390,000 distinct CDR3 sequences. The CDR3 sequence is 15 residues long. In germline, CDR1 is SSHAT, CDR2 FNYEAQ (reference sequence). The data were taken from a study of T cells expressing NK-cell markers. Study-level background: Sorted CD3+CD56+NKG2C+, CD3+CD56+NKG2C- and CD3+CD56-NKG2C+ T-cell subsets were beta-chain profiled. Overall study findings and caveats: What remained unclear was the HCMV specificity of expanded NKG2C+ T cell clones.

The rearrangement uses TRBV7-7 and TRBJ2-1; the TCRdb call, TRBD2, lacks DNA for checking. This TCR was sampled from a woman between 50 and 59 years old in good health. What was sequenced was blood T cells: a sorted CD56 or NKG2C T cell subset, CD4+ or CD8+ T cells, or bulk PBMC T cells (not recorded which). CDR3 amino acids: CASSNATYPGLEQFF.